The 3 T cell receptor beta chains reported below all come from one sample, sequenced in a study of cytomegalovirus exposure and HLA in healthy donors. PCR amplification relied on 60 Vbeta primers (plus 13 Jbeta primers). The assay was immunoSEQ multiplex PCR, and TCRdb's table has in-frame clones only and misses some. Here the sample spans some 150,000 clones, roughly 85% being singletons. The sample comprised PBMCs. Source of these receptors: a man aged 40-49 years in good health and CMV-seronegative.

This clone has a single count. The DNA of the CDR3 is TGTGCCAGCAGACAAACTAGCGGGAGCACAGATACGCAGTATTTT. Amino acid sequence: CASRQTSGSTDTQYF. The chain uses TRBV7-9 and TRBJ2-3; 9 positions agree with TRBD2. J was trimmed by 0 bases and V by 6 bases; bases with no gene match: 4. The germline gives CDR1 SEHNR, CDR2 FQNEAQ (reference sequence). The CDR3 loop spans 15 amino acids. Full variable domain (outside the CDR3, taken from reference TRBV7-9 and TRBJ2-3): DTGVSQNPRHKITKRGQNVTFRCDPISEHNRLYWYRQTLGQGPEFLTYFQNEAQLEKSRLLSDRFSAERPKGSFSTLEIQRTEQGDSAMYLCASRQTSGSTDTQYFGPGTRLTVL.

The chain carries TRBV6-1 and TRBJ2-5; TRBD1 agrees at 7 bases. The better agreement between TRBJ2-7 and the DNA end casts doubt on the J call. The CDR3 has 14 amino acids. The germline gives CDR1 MNHNS, CDR2 SASEGT. The CDR3 spells CATRGQTLSYEQYF. The CDR3 region has the DNA TGTGCCACCCGGGGACAGACACTCTCCTACGAGCAGTACTTC.

V is TRBV11-1 and J is TRBJ2-7; 12 positions agree with TRBD2. The CDR3 is made up of 15 amino acids. J lost 3 bases, V lost 2 bases, and 2 bases had no gene match. CDR1 SGHAT and CDR2 FQDESV come from the germline V gene (reference sequence). DNA for the CDR3: TGTGCCAGCAGCTTAAGACTAGCGGGAGACTACGAGCAGTACTTC. It is translated as CASSLRLAGDYEQYF. The whole variable domain, filled in from reference TRBV11-1 and TRBJ2-7, reads EAEVAQSPRYKITEKSQAVAFWCDPISGHATLYWYRQILGQGPELLVQFQDESVVDDSQLPKDRFSAERLKGVDSTLKIQPAELGDSAMYLCASSLRLAGDYEQYFGPGTRLTVT.